A single sample is the source of the 11 T cell receptor beta chains below, sequenced in a study of vaccination effects on CD4 cells after COVID-19. Their recognized antigens are unknown. Sequencing was preceded by expansion of antigen-specific CD4+ T cells with viral peptide pools in the ViraFEST assay. It was after more than 8 days of culture that CD4+ T cells were isolated. All participants had two doses of either the BNT162b2 or mRNA-1273 vaccine. TCRdb's table, derived via immunoSEQ multiplex PCR, lists solely in-frame clones and lacks some. The sample comprises 50,000 to 65,000 clones, roughly 72% of which are singletons, and 0.95% to 1.5% rests with the top ten. The sequencing used CD4+ T cells from PBMCs cultured with HCoV-229E spike peptides, collected after COVID-19 vaccination. The receptors shown here come from a human donor who received a COVID-19 vaccine.

This sequence joins TRBV4-1 and TRBJ1-2; D gene unclear. CDR1 and CDR2 (germline): MGHRA, YSYEKL. This CDR3 spans 13 amino acids. V shed 0 bases and J shed 6 bases, with 8 bases lying between them. In DNA form, the CDR3 reads TGCGCCAGCAGCCAAGATGGGTGGGATGGCTACACCTTC. Translated, it gives CASSQDGWDGYTF.

The V gene is TRBV6-2 or TRBV6-3, the J gene TRBJ1-5; 11 nucleotides agree with TRBD1. Germline loops: CDR1 MNHEY, CDR2 SVGEGT. The CDR3 spans 16 residues. V shed 4 bases and J 7 bases; nucleotides not matched to a gene: 9. The DNA of the CDR3 is TGTGCCAGCAGTTTCGGGACAGGGGGGGAGCGGCAGCCCCAGCATTTT. This translates into CASSFGTGGERQPQHF.

J is TRBJ1-6 and V is TRBV6-5; D is unclear. The germline V and J ends were trimmed by 6 bases and 9 bases, with 12 bases remaining between them. The CDR3 consists of 13 residues. Germline V gene lookup returns CDR1 MNHEY and CDR2 SVGAGI. The CDR3 DNA sequence: TGTGCCAGCAGGCAGTATAGTATTTCACCCCTCCACTTT. Its translation: CASRQYSISPLHF.

The chain couples TRBV11-2 to TRBJ2-5; possible D gene TRBD2, 6 bases. Trimming pared 6 bases from V and 3 bases from J, leaving 14 bases between. CDR1 is SGHAT and CDR2 is FQNNGV in the germline V gene. The CDR3 length is 14 residues. The CDR3 protein is CASRAGGKEETQYF. In nucleotides, the CDR3 is TGTGCCAGCAGGGCCGGCGGGAAAGAAGAGACCCAGTACTTC.

The V gene is TRBV3-1 (or the pseudogene TRBV3-2), the J gene TRBJ2-7, with TRBD1 as a possible D gene (6 bases). CDR1 is LGHDT, CDR2 YNNKEL, per germline (reference sequence). V shed 6 bases and J shed 12 bases, with 21 bases lying between them. This CDR3 has 13 amino acids. CDR3: CASSLRLGDRLYV. The CDR3 DNA follows: TGTGCCAGCAGTCTTCGACTGGGCGACAGGCTGTACGTC.

The V gene is TRBV5-1, the J gene TRBJ1-4; 7 bases match TRBD1. The junction had 9 bases not matched to a gene; V was cut back by 8 bases and J by 8 bases. The CDR3 has 13 amino acids. The germline CDR1 and CDR2 sequences are SGHRS and YFSETQ. Written as DNA, the CDR3 is TGCGCCAGTAAGCCGGGGACAGACGAAAAACTGTTTTTT. Protein sequence: CASKPGTDEKLFF.

The V and J genes are TRBV28 and TRBJ2-3, with TRBD2 as a possible D gene (5 bases). CDR1 is MDHEN, CDR2 SYDVKM, per germline. The CDR3 loop spans 16 amino acids. Trimming cost V 3 bases and J 0 bases, with 13 bases left between them. In nucleotides, the CDR3 is TGTGCCAGCAGTTTCGAGGGATATTTTAGCACAGATACGCAGTATTTT. Protein: CASSFEGYFSTDTQYF.

This chain connects TRBV5-4 to TRBJ2-7; the match to TRBD1 covers 11 bases. After removal of 10 bases from V and 3 bases from J, the junction contained 21 bases not matched to a gene. This CDR3 has 18 amino acids. The germline V gene encodes CDR1 SGHNT and CDR2 YYREEE (reference sequence). Written as DNA, the CDR3 is TGTGCCGAGGTGGGGTGGACAGGGGGCGCTGAGATGTACTACGAGCAGTACGTC. Its translation is CAEVGWTGGAEMYYEQYV.

This sequence joins TRBV6-5 and TRBJ1-6, with 10 bases that match TRBD1. Germline values: CDR1 MNHEY, CDR2 SVGAGI. V shed 6 bases, J shed 8 bases, and the junction held 1 base outside the gene matches. The CDR3 length is 13 residues. The CDR3 DNA reads TGTGCCAGCAGGACAGGGGGCGATTCACCCCTCCACTTT. It specifies CASRTGGDSPLHF.

This clone was counted only a few times. V is TRBV5-1 and J is TRBJ2-4; TRBD2 might be the D (5 bases). Germline values: CDR1 SGHRS, CDR2 YFSETQ. The CDR3 is 14 residues long. V was cut by 0 bases and J by 5 bases, with 9 bases left in between. The CDR3 spells CASSLGGIQNIQYF. The CDR3 DNA is TGCGCCAGCAGCTTGGGAGGGATCCAAAACATTCAGTACTTC.

This chain joins TRBV24-1 and TRBJ2-5; tentatively, D is TRBD2 (6 bases). The germline V and J ends were trimmed by 5 bases and 5 bases, with 17 bases remaining between them. This CDR3 comprises 15 residues. The germline V gene has CDR1 KGHDR and CDR2 SFDVKD. Here the CDR3 reads CATSAVDRGEETQYF. DNA of the CDR3: TGTGCCACCAGTGCCGTGGACCGCGGGGAGGAGACCCAGTACTTC.